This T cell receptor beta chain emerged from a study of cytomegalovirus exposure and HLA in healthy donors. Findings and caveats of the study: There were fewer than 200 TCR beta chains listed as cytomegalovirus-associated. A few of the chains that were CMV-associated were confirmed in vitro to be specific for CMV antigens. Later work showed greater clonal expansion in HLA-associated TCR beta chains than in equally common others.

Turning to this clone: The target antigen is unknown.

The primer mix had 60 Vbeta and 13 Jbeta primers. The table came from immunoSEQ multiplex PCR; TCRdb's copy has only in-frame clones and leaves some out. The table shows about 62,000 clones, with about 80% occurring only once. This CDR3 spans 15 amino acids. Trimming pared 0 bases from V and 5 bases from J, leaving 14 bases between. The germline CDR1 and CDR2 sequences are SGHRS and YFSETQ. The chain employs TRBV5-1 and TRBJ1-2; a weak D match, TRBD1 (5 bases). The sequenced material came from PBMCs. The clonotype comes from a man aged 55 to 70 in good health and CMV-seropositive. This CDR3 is CASSLDPGQGYGYTF. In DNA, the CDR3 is TGCGCCAGCAGCTTGGATCCAGGACAAGGGTATGGCTACACCTTC.